These T cell receptor beta chains were read from a single sample in a study of blood T cells in healthy people across ages. MiXCR was run by TCRdb on the 5' RACE reads, yielding one entry per CDR3 protein. Of around 750,000 distinct CDR3 sequences in the sample, approximately 53% were seen once. The specimen was blood. All receptors derive from a man aged 80 or over in good health. Each CDR3 is given with its conserved first and last residue. Fields, in order: V gene, CDR3 protein.

TRBV7-9 | CASSGLAGARSYEQYF
TRBV30 | CAWTPNSYEQYF
TRBV2 | CATWGLADGRGFYEQYF
TRBV9 | CASSVGMGLAGRGQYF
TRBV9 | CASSPQDTLYGYTF
TRBV6-5 | CASSPAGALGYGYTF
TRBV3-1 | CASSPGPSGRAADTQYF
TRBV29-1 | CSVNSGYNEQFF
TRBV29-1 | CSVLPTSGSPLYNEQFF
TRBV5-1 | CASSADATNYGYTF
TRBV2 | CASRRTGGSRAQPQHF
TRBV11-1 | CASSLGSPHTDRVIPETQYF
TRBV11-1 | CASSWGTSTDTQYF
TRBV11-1 | CASSLVRSTQYF
TRBV5-1 | CASSFTTTAVGVEQYF
TRBV7-8 | CASTTTRDSNSPLHF
TRBV3-1 | CASSLLGGSYNEQFF
TRBV24-1 | CATSEQQGRQFF
TRBV24-1 | CATSDTQGTVQPQHF
TRBV12-3/TRBV12-4 | CASNRAGGTSGYEQYF
TRBV5-6 | CASSVASAFVLHF
TRBV4-3 | CASSQSGLAGDGGADTQYF
TRBV20-1 | CSARARQGAFDEQYF
TRBV13 | CASSFRGSGELFF
TRBV6-1 | CASSGGGRWEFNTEAFF
TRBV5-1 | CASSSSDLTYNEQYF
TRBV7-2 | CASSLAFDFGGAYEQYF
TRBV12-3/TRBV12-4 | CASSGLGGVSEQFF
TRBV24-1 | CATSETPGTSGGYNEQFF
TRBV4-2 | CASSPTGQRGELFF
TRBV12-3/TRBV12-4 | CASSPRGSANEQFF
TRBV12-5 | CASGTGATNEKLFF
TRBV20-1 | CSARDVGQVYNEQFF
TRBV6-2/TRBV6-3 | CASMRETQYF
TRBV27 | CASSPLGGTYEQYF
TRBV5-1 | CASSLLEGTQRQYF
TRBV2 | CASSPSLNLQETQYF
TRBV7-2 | CASTSSGNSYNEQFF
TRBV29-1 | CSVEDLVGAGWENTEAFF
TRBV3-1 | CASSPRGRAGDYNEQFF
TRBV7-2 | CASGTDNTGELFF
TRBV28 | CASSAQGSSYNSPLHF
TRBV28 | CASSQSGTGTGELFF
TRBV7-2 | CASSLISLADNEQFF
TRBV11-1 | CASSALFSRGVYNEQFF
TRBV20-1 | CSARDRQETQYF
TRBV4-1 | CASSQPTSGSVHRYAYF
TRBV2 | CASSVFTVGEQYF
TRBV20-1 | CSADPGANVLTF
TRBV9 | CASGSTGYEQYF
TRBV20-1 | CSAQEGGSGRAGRYAYF
TRBV6-2/TRBV6-3 | CASSYSPTSGLYNEQYF
TRBV7-2 | CASRGAGTTYEQYF
TRBV6-6 | CASSYRAGGLTDTQYF
TRBV10-3 | CAISSPSGGGDNEQFF
TRBV28 | CASGRTGLVGEQYF